This T cell receptor (beta chain) was obtained from a study of blood T cell repertoires in COVID-19. Study-level information: Nucleic acid was either cDNA or gDNA, and it came from T cells, B-cell-depleted T cells, or PBMCs.

TCRdb keeps only in-frame clones here, not all; method: immunoSEQ multiplex PCR. The table lists more than 85,000 clones, about nine tenths of them singletons. Germline-derived CDR1 and CDR2 are MDHEN and SYDVKM. V shed 8 bases and J shed 0 bases, with 19 bases lying between them. This CDR3 has 16 residues. This TCR was sampled from a woman between 50 and 59 years old with COVID-19, enrolled during active disease. Material: peripheral blood. This sequence joins TRBV28 and TRBJ1-1; the D gene is possibly TRBD1 (6 bases). The CDR3 DNA follows: TGTGCCAGCGGGTACCCTTCGGGGACAATGAACACTGAAGCTTTCTTT. Its translation is CASGYPSGTMNTEAFF.